The T cell receptor beta chain described here comes from a study of OX40 agonist ivuxolimab in advanced cancers. Points on this clone: Antigen specificity is unknown.

Autoimmune disease history or systemic immunosuppression led to patients being barred. General study points: The investigators did not determine what antigen specificity the expanded peripheral T cells had. At 0.1 to 3.0 mg/kg, CD4+ and CD8+ blood T cells expanded clonally by week 6. More expanded clones were seen, on average, in CD8+ T cells than in CD4+.

Assay used: immunoSEQ multiplex PCR; TCRdb lists only in-frame clones, some missing. The sample shows 20,000 to 25,000 clones, around nine tenths of them seen only once. The germline V gene has CDR1 PRHDT and CDR2 FYEKMQ (reference sequence). This CDR3 is 13 amino acids long. V was clipped by 0 bases and J by 0 bases, with 3 bases between them. The clonotype comes from an adult with an advanced solid tumor such as melanoma, head and neck, liver or kidney cancer. Source: CD4+ or CD8+ T cells sorted from blood, taken in a trial of the OX40 agonist ivuxolimab. The gene calls are TRBV13 and TRBJ2-7; no reliable D call. The CDR3 nucleotides read TGTGCCAGCAGCTTAGGGAGCTCCTACGAGCAGTACTTC. This encodes CASSLGSSYEQYF.